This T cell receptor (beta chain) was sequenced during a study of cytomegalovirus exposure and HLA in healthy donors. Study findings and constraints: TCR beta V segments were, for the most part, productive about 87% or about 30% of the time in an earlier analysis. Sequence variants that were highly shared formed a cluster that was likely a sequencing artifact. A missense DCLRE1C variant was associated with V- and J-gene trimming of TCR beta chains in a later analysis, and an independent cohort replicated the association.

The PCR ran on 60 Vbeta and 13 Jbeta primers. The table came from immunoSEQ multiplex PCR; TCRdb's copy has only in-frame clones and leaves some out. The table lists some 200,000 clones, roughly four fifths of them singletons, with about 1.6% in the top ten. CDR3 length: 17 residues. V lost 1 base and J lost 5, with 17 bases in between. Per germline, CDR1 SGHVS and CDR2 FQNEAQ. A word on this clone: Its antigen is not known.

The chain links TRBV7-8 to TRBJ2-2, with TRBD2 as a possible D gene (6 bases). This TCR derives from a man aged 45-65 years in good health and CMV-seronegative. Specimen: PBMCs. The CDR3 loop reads CASSLGDGTRGTGELFF. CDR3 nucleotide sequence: TGTGCCAGCAGCTTAGGAGACGGGACCCGGGGGACCGGGGAGCTGTTTTTT.